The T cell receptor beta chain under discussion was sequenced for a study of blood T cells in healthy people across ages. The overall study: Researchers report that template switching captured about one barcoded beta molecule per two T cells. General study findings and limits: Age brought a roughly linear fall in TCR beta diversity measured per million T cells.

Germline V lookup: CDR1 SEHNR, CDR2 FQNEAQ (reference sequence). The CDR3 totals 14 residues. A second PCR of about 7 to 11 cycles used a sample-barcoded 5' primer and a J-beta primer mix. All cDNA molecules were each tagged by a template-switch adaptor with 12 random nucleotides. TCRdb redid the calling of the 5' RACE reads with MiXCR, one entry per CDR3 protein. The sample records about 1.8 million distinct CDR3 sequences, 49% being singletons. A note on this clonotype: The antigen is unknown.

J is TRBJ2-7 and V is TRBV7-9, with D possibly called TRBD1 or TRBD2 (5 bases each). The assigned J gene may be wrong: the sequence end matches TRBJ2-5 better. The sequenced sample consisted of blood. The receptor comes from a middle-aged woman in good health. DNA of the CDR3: TGTGCCAGCACGGGGCAGGGTTGGGTCGAGACCCAGTACTTC. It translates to CASTGQGWVETQYF.